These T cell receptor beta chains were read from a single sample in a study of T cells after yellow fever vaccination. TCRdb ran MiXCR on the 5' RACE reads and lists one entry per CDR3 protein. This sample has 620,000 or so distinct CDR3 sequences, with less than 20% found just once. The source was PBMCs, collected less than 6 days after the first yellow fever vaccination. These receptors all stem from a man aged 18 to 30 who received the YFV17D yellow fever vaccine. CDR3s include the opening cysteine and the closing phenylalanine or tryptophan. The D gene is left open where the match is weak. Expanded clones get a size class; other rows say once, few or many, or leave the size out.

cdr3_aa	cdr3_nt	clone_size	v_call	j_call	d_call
CASSLSARRGYTF	TGTGCCAGCAGCCTTTCGGCCCGGCGGGGCTACACCTTC	-	TRBV6-2/TRBV6-3	TRBJ1-2	-
CASSPPMTSGGNYEQYF	TGTGCCAGCTCACCACCCATGACTAGCGGGGGAAACTACGAGCAGTACTTC	few	TRBV18	TRBJ2-7	TRBD2
CASSFYAGGYTF	TGTGCCAGCAGTTTCTACGCAGGGGGCTACACCTTC	few	TRBV12-3/TRBV12-4	TRBJ1-2	-
CASSTSELYNSPLHF	TGTGCCAGCAGCACCTCGGAGCTCTATAATTCACCCCTCCACTTT	few	TRBV3-1	TRBJ1-6	-
CASSLLGGRKQETQYF	TGCGCCAGCAGCCTCCTGGGGGGCCGCAAACAAGAGACCCAGTACTTC	few	TRBV5-1	TRBJ2-5	-
CASSHEQGKYEKLFF	TGCGCCAGCAGCCATGAACAGGGGAAGTATGAAAAACTGTTTTTT	few	TRBV4-1	TRBJ1-4	TRBD1
CASSQDLGTTGELFF	TGTGCCAGCAGCCAAGATCTCGGCACCACCGGGGAGCTGTTTTTT	few	TRBV3-1	TRBJ2-2	-
CASSPPSGGVADTQYF	TGTGCCAGCAGCCCCCCGAGCGGGGGGGTGGCGGATACGCAGTATTTT	few	TRBV7-9	TRBJ2-3	TRBD2
CASSFGTREVACNQPQHF	TGCGCCAGCAGCTTTGGTACGAGGGAGGTAGCGTGCAATCAGCCCCAGCATTTT	-	TRBV5-1	TRBJ1-5	-
CASSSRTGSGDEQFF	TGTGCCAGCAGTTCCCGGACAGGGAGTGGGGATGAGCAGTTCTTC	-	TRBV27	TRBJ2-1	TRBD1
CATSDLPQVTDHSNQPQHF	TGTGCCACCAGTGATCTCCCCCAGGTGACGGACCATAGCAATCAGCCCCAGCATTTT	few	TRBV24-1	TRBJ1-5	-
CASSLSRGRTDTQYF	TGTGCCAGCAGTTTATCCCGGGGGCGGACAGATACGCAGTATTTT	-	TRBV27	TRBJ2-3	-
CSARRGSSAHNEQFF	TGCAGTGCTAGAAGGGGTTCAAGTGCCCACAATGAGCAGTTCTTC	few	TRBV20-1	TRBJ2-1	-
CASSQDRGDRGSGEQYF	TGTGCCAGCAGCCAAGATCGGGGGGACAGGGGGTCTGGCGAGCAGTACTTC	few	TRBV4-2	TRBJ2-7	TRBD1
CASSTNRDYQETQYF	TGCGCCAGCAGCACTAACCGGGACTACCAAGAGACCCAGTACTTC	many	TRBV5-1	TRBJ2-5	-
CASSQDPGGERPQHF	TGTGCCAGCAGCCAAGATCCCGGGGGGGAGCGGCCCCAGCATTTT	few	TRBV4-2	TRBJ1-5	-
CASTREVTEAFF	TGTGCCAGCACCCGGGAGGTCACTGAAGCTTTCTTT	few	TRBV7-9	TRBJ1-1	-
CASSRSSGGEAFF	TGTGCCAGCAGCCGTAGCTCGGGGGGCGAAGCTTTCTTT	-	TRBV12-3/TRBV12-4	TRBJ1-1	-
CASSPAPGGAYEQYF	TGCGCCAGCAGCCCGGCACCAGGGGGGGCCTACGAGCAGTACTTC	-	TRBV4-1	TRBJ2-7	-
CASSYRDRGGGYGYTF	TGTGCCAGCAGCTACCGGGACAGGGGAGGTGGCTATGGCTACACCTTC	-	TRBV5-6	TRBJ1-2	TRBD1
CASRLRGDSNTEAFF	TGTGCCAGCAGACTGAGAGGGGATTCGAACACTGAAGCTTTCTTT	few	TRBV7-9	TRBJ1-1	-
CAWGLRVGTDTQYF	TGTGCCTGGGGACTCCGGGTCGGCACAGATACGCAGTATTTT	few	TRBV30	TRBJ2-3	-
CASRIQGWHEQFF	TGTGCCAGCAGAATACAGGGTTGGCATGAGCAGTTCTTC	few	TRBV12-3/TRBV12-4	TRBJ2-1	-
CASSVADSISPNYGYTF	TGTGCCAGCAGCGTAGCTGACAGCATTTCGCCTAACTATGGCTACACCTTC	few	TRBV9	TRBJ1-2	-
CSALPTGRGTYEQYF	TGCAGTGCTCTACCCACAGGGCGAGGGACCTACGAGCAGTACTTC	many	TRBV20-1	TRBJ2-7	-
CASSLRGRGTGTYEQYF	TGTGCCAGCAGCCTAAGGGGTCGCGGGACAGGGACCTACGAGCAGTACTTC	few	TRBV7-9	TRBJ2-7	TRBD1
CASSLAGGDTQYF	TGCGCCAGCAGCCTCGCAGGTGGGGATACGCAGTATTTT	many	TRBV5-1	TRBJ2-3	-
CASSHPSGESTDTQYF	TGCGCCAGCAGCCATCCTAGCGGGGAAAGCACAGATACGCAGTATTTT	few	TRBV4-1	TRBJ2-3	TRBD2
CASSQEATQYF	TGTGCCAGCAGCCAAGAAGCGACCCAGTACTTC	-	TRBV14	TRBJ2-5	-
CASSQLGQGHTEAFF	TGCGCCAGCAGCCAGCTTGGACAGGGGCATACTGAAGCTTTCTTT	few	TRBV4-3	TRBJ1-1	TRBD1
CATGKAGGPGELFF	TGTGCCACCGGAAAGGCGGGGGGGCCCGGGGAGCTGTTTTTT	-	TRBV10-3	TRBJ2-2	TRBD2
CASSQEGMRGAQETQYF	TGCGCCAGCAGCCAAGAAGGGATGCGGGGGGCCCAAGAGACCCAGTACTTC	-	TRBV4-3	TRBJ2-5	TRBD2
CSARRLAGANEQFF	TGCAGTGCTAGACGACTAGCGGGGGCCAATGAGCAGTTCTTC	-	TRBV20-1	TRBJ2-1	TRBD2
CASSEEVNRFWKTGELFF	TGTGCCAGCAGTGAAGAGGTCAACAGGTTTTGGAAAACCGGGGAGCTGTTTTTT	few	TRBV6-1	TRBJ2-2	-
CASSLVSPAEAGDTQYF	TGTGCCAGCAGTTTAGTCTCCCCAGCGGAGGCGGGAGATACGCAGTATTTT	few	TRBV27	TRBJ2-3	-
CASSLPRGGREKLFF	TGCGCCAGCAGCTTGCCCCGGGGGGGGCGTGAAAAACTGTTTTTT	-	TRBV5-1	TRBJ1-4	-
CSASPGTGEQFF	TGCAGTGCTAGCCCCGGGACAGGAGAGCAGTTCTTC	few	TRBV20-1	TRBJ2-1	TRBD1
CASSVGGGLYEQYF	TGTGCCAGCAGCGTAGGCGGGGGACTCTACGAGCAGTACTTC	-	TRBV9	TRBJ2-7	TRBD2
CAVTVTMNTEAFF	TGTGCCGTCACAGTGACCATGAACACTGAAGCTTTCTTT	few	TRBV7-2	TRBJ1-1	-
CASSPRDSGVEDTQYF	TGCGCCAGCAGCCCCCGGGATAGCGGGGTGGAGGATACGCAGTATTTT	few	TRBV4-1	TRBJ2-3	TRBD2
CASSHSRQESANYGYTF	TGCGCCAGCAGCCACAGCAGACAGGAGAGCGCTAACTATGGCTACACCTTC	-	TRBV4-1	TRBJ1-2	-
CASSRGAARQVSGELFF	TGTGCCAGCAGCCGAGGGGCAGCCCGTCAGGTATCCGGGGAGCTGTTTTTT	-	TRBV4-2	TRBJ2-2	-
CSAGRTSGGYEQYF	TGCAGTGCTGGACGGACTAGCGGGGGTTACGAGCAGTACTTC	-	TRBV20-1	TRBJ2-7	TRBD2
CASSLEELGTQYF	TGTGCCAGCAGCTTAGAGGAACTGGGTACGCAGTATTTT	-	TRBV7-2	TRBJ2-3	-
CASSPTQRQFGAYEQYF	TGTGCCAGCAGCCCAACCCAAAGACAGTTTGGTGCCTACGAGCAGTACTTC	-	TRBV7-2	TRBJ2-7	-
CASSQDKVRGRTGSYEQYF	TGCGCCAGCAGCCAAGATAAAGTCCGGGGGAGGACAGGCTCCTACGAGCAGTACTTC	-	TRBV4-1	TRBJ2-7	-
CSGAQGYEKLFF	TGCAGTGGCGCACAGGGGTATGAAAAACTGTTTTTT	many	TRBV20-1	TRBJ1-4	TRBD1
CASSPWAINTEAFF	TGTGCCAGCAGTCCCTGGGCCATAAACACTGAAGCTTTCTTT	once	TRBV27	TRBJ1-1	-
CAWRGFKTGMNEQYF	TGTGCCTGGAGGGGGTTTAAGACAGGGATGAACGAGCAGTACTTC	few	TRBV30	TRBJ2-7	TRBD1
CASARDRQGYDPQHF	TGTGCCAGCGCAAGAGATCGACAGGGATACGACCCCCAGCATTTT	few	TRBV7-9	TRBJ1-5	TRBD1
CASSRGRGGSYEQYF	TGTGCCAGCAGCCGAGGCCGTGGAGGGTCCTACGAGCAGTACTTC	many	TRBV3-1	TRBJ2-7	-
CASRESSVTDTQYF	TGTGCCAGCAGAGAATCTAGCGTCACAGATACGCAGTATTTT	few	TRBV12-3/TRBV12-4	TRBJ2-3	-
CASSLAWGDQETQYF	TGCGCCAGCAGCTTGGCCTGGGGGGACCAAGAGACCCAGTACTTC	few	TRBV5-1	TRBJ2-5	-
CASSGTGGRGALSSYEQYF	TGTGCCAGCAGTGGAACGGGCGGCAGGGGGGCCCTTAGCTCCTACGAGCAGTACTTC	few	TRBV3-1	TRBJ2-7	-
CASSPGRGDPYNEQFF	TGTGCCAGCAGCCCGGGGCGGGGGGACCCCTACAATGAGCAGTTCTTC	few	TRBV7-8	TRBJ2-1	TRBD2